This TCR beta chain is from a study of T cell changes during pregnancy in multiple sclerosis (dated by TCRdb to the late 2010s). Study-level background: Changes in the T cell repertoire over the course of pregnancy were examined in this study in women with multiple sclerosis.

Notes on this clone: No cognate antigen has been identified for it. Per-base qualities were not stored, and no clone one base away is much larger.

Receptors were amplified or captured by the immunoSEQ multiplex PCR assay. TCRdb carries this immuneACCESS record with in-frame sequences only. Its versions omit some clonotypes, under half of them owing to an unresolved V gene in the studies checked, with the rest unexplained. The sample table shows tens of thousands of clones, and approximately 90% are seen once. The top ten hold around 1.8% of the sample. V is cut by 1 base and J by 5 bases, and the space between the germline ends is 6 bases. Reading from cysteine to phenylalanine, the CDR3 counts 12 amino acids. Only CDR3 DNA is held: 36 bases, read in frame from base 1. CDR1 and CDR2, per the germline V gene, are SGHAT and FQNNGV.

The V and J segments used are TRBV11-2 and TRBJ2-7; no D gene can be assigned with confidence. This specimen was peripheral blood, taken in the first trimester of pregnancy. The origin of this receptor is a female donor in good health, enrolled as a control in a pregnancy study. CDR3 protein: CASSLVQNEQYF. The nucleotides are TGTGCCAGCAGCTTAGTACAAAACGAGCAGTACTTC.